Listed below are T cell receptor beta chains from one sample, sequenced in a study of shared clonotypes between healthy human individuals. TCRdb's copy holds only in-frame clones and misses some; the assay was immunoSEQ multiplex PCR. The sample includes roughly 2.5 million clones, around nine tenths seen only once; the top ten take over 0.12%. Sequenced sample: naive CD4+ T cells sorted from blood. The receptors were gathered from a young man in good health. The CDR3 runs from the conserved cysteine through the conserved F or W. Fields, in order: J gene, clone size, V gene, CDR3 protein. The listing skips clone size in some rows; elsewhere it reads once, few, many or a size class.

>TRBJ2-5|NA|TRBV5-6
CASSFLDRVGETQYF
>TRBJ1-4|NA|TRBV5-8
CASSFRQGNGKLFF
>TRBJ1-5|NA|TRBV5-6
CASSLGRNQAQHF
>TRBJ1-1|NA|TRBV18
CASSPFEQELNTEAFF
>TRBJ1-1|NA|TRBV11-2
CASSFRTGGTEAFF
>TRBJ2-5|NA|TRBV6-5
CASSARDTQYF
>TRBJ2-7|NA|TRBV5-8
CASSFGTSGRGRAYEQYF
>TRBJ2-1|once|TRBV15
CATSRDPTKAEQFF
>TRBJ1-4|NA|TRBV11-1
CASSPGQAEKLFF
>TRBJ1-2|NA|TRBV18
CASSPSQNYGYTF
>TRBJ1-4|NA|TRBV25-1
CASSERMRVKGNEKLFF
>TRBJ2-7|NA|TRBV7-2
CASSLPSLEQYF
>TRBJ2-1|NA|TRBV2
CASSEEGGPNEQFF